These T cell receptor beta chains were read from a single sample in a study of OX40 agonist ivuxolimab in advanced cancers. The data were produced by immunoSEQ multiplex PCR, yet TCRdb's version contains in-frame clones alone and is incomplete. The sample contains about 48,000 clones, roughly 89% of which appear only once. This specimen was CD4+ or CD8+ T cells sorted from blood, taken in a trial of the OX40 agonist ivuxolimab. Receptor source: an adult with an advanced solid tumor such as melanoma, head and neck, liver or kidney cancer. Both conserved end residues are part of each CDR3. A D gene is named only where the DNA matches it firmly. Not all rows give a size; the values are once, few, many and, for expanded clones, a class.

v_call: TRBV9
d_call: TRBD2
j_call: TRBJ2-1
clone_size: -
cdr3_aa: CASSAAGGGARYGDNEQFF
cdr3_nt: TGTGCCAGCAGCGCGGCCGGCGGGGGGGCCAGGTATGGGGACAATGAGCAGTTCTTC

v_call: TRBV10-3
d_call: -
j_call: TRBJ2-3
clone_size: -
cdr3_aa: CATAAGDTQYF
cdr3_nt: TGTGCCACGGCGGCTGGAGATACGCAGTATTTT

v_call: TRBV27
d_call: -
j_call: TRBJ2-3
clone_size: -
cdr3_aa: CASSLLPFGADTQYF
cdr3_nt: TGTGCCAGCAGTTTACTCCCTTTCGGCGCAGATACGCAGTATTTT

v_call: TRBV6-5
d_call: -
j_call: TRBJ1-1
clone_size: -
cdr3_aa: CASSYSGSAEAFF
cdr3_nt: TGTGCCAGCAGTTACTCGGGTAGCGCTGAAGCTTTCTTT

v_call: TRBV2
d_call: -
j_call: TRBJ2-1
clone_size: -
cdr3_aa: CASPEGTEPLEQFF
cdr3_nt: TGTGCCAGCCCCGAGGGGACTGAACCACTTGAGCAGTTCTTC

v_call: TRBV7-8
d_call: TRBD1
j_call: TRBJ2-2
clone_size: -
cdr3_aa: CASSLYGTGDRNTGELFF
cdr3_nt: TGTGCCAGCAGCTTATACGGGACAGGGGATCGGAACACCGGGGAGCTGTTTTTT

v_call: TRBV6-6
d_call: -
j_call: TRBJ2-7
clone_size: -
cdr3_aa: CAIQKGTRGKYEQYF
cdr3_nt: TGTGCCATACAAAAGGGGACAAGGGGTAAATACGAGCAGTACTTC

v_call: TRBV10-3
d_call: -
j_call: TRBJ1-1
clone_size: -
cdr3_aa: CAISQIVNTEAFF
cdr3_nt: TGTGCCATCTCCCAGATAGTGAACACTGAAGCTTTCTTT

v_call: TRBV5-1
d_call: -
j_call: TRBJ2-7
clone_size: -
cdr3_aa: CASSLYDEQYF
cdr3_nt: TGCGCCAGCAGCTTATATGACGAGCAGTACTTC

v_call: TRBV7-2
d_call: TRBD1
j_call: TRBJ2-2
clone_size: -
cdr3_aa: CASNSPWDREFPGELFF
cdr3_nt: TGTGCCAGCAACTCTCCCTGGGACAGGGAATTCCCCGGGGAGCTGTTTTTT

v_call: TRBV11-2
d_call: TRBD1
j_call: TRBJ1-1
clone_size: -
cdr3_aa: CASSGPTGKGPTEAFF
cdr3_nt: TGTGCCAGCAGCGGGCCGACAGGGAAGGGTCCTACTGAAGCTTTCTTT

v_call: TRBV6-1
d_call: -
j_call: TRBJ2-1
clone_size: -
cdr3_aa: CASSEILDRQFF
cdr3_nt: TGTGCCAGCAGTGAAATCCTTGACAGACAGTTCTTC

v_call: TRBV19
d_call: TRBD1
j_call: TRBJ2-7
clone_size: -
cdr3_aa: CASSIGTGAYEQYF
cdr3_nt: TGTGCCAGTAGTATAGGGACAGGGGCCTACGAGCAGTACTTC

v_call: TRBV4-2
d_call: -
j_call: TRBJ2-6
clone_size: once
cdr3_aa: CASSQERISSGANVLTF
cdr3_nt: TGTGCCAGCAGCCAAGAGCGGATCTCCTCTGGGGCCAACGTCCTGACTTTC

v_call: TRBV6-6
d_call: -
j_call: TRBJ1-6
clone_size: -
cdr3_aa: CASSVNENSPLHF
cdr3_nt: TGTGCCAGCAGTGTTAACGAGAATTCACCCCTCCACTTT

v_call: TRBV6-6
d_call: TRBD1
j_call: TRBJ1-1
clone_size: -
cdr3_aa: CASSYSRGRGGTEAFF
cdr3_nt: TGTGCCAGCAGTTACTCCAGGGGGCGCGGGGGCACTGAAGCTTTCTTT

v_call: TRBV7-6
d_call: -
j_call: TRBJ2-7
clone_size: -
cdr3_aa: CASSLSDPVGEQYF
cdr3_nt: TGTGCCAGCAGCTTAAGTGATCCAGTTGGGGAGCAGTACTTC

v_call: TRBV19
d_call: -
j_call: TRBJ2-7
clone_size: -
cdr3_aa: CASLGPTYEQYF
cdr3_nt: TGTGCCAGTCTGGGGCCCACCTACGAGCAGTACTTC

v_call: TRBV15
d_call: -
j_call: TRBJ2-2
clone_size: -
cdr3_aa: CATSTNIFNRAINTGELFF
cdr3_nt: TGTGCCACCAGCACCAACATTTTTAACAGGGCCATCAACACCGGGGAGCTGTTTTTT

v_call: TRBV9
d_call: -
j_call: TRBJ2-2
clone_size: -
cdr3_aa: CASSVEGGSLFF
cdr3_nt: TGTGCCAGCAGCGTAGAAGGAGGGTCGCTGTTTTTT

v_call: TRBV4-1
d_call: -
j_call: TRBJ2-2
clone_size: -
cdr3_aa: CASSQAGGGGEELFF
cdr3_nt: TGCGCCAGCAGCCAAGCGGGCGGGGGCGGTGAGGAGCTGTTTTTT

v_call: TRBV9
d_call: TRBD1
j_call: TRBJ2-7
clone_size: once
cdr3_aa: CASSVAGQGEDYEQYF
cdr3_nt: TGTGCCAGCAGCGTAGCCGGACAGGGGGAGGATTACGAGCAGTACTTC

v_call: TRBV19
d_call: TRBD2
j_call: TRBJ2-3
clone_size: -
cdr3_aa: CASSPVIGTITGTDTQYF
cdr3_nt: TGTGCCAGTAGCCCCGTCATTGGGACTATAACTGGCACAGATACGCAGTATTTT

v_call: TRBV27
d_call: -
j_call: TRBJ2-7
clone_size: -
cdr3_aa: CASSLAGSSYEQYF
cdr3_nt: TGTGCCAGCAGTTTAGCTGGCAGCTCCTACGAGCAGTACTTC

v_call: TRBV4-1
d_call: -
j_call: TRBJ2-5
clone_size: -
cdr3_aa: CASSQDQVETQYF
cdr3_nt: TGCGCCAGCAGCCAAGATCAAGTGGAGACCCAGTACTTC

v_call: TRBV6-1
d_call: -
j_call: TRBJ1-2
clone_size: -
cdr3_aa: CASRQGPYYGYTF
cdr3_nt: TGTGCCAGCAGACAGGGACCCTACTATGGCTACACCTTC

v_call: TRBV6-5
d_call: -
j_call: TRBJ2-3
clone_size: -
cdr3_aa: CASSYSGRGGDTQYF
cdr3_nt: TGTGCCAGCAGTTACTCAGGTCGAGGTGGAGATACGCAGTATTTT

v_call: TRBV7-6
d_call: -
j_call: TRBJ2-7
clone_size: -
cdr3_aa: CASSPSQGPYEQYF
cdr3_nt: TGTGCCAGCAGCCCTAGCCAGGGTCCCTACGAGCAGTACTTC

v_call: TRBV25-1
d_call: -
j_call: TRBJ2-3
clone_size: -
cdr3_aa: CASSEFRGTDTQYF
cdr3_nt: TGTGCCAGCAGTGAGTTCAGGGGCACAGATACGCAGTATTTT

v_call: TRBV7-2
d_call: -
j_call: TRBJ2-7
clone_size: few
cdr3_aa: CASSPELTYEQYF
cdr3_nt: TGTGCCAGCAGCCCAGAGCTTACCTACGAGCAGTACTTC

v_call: TRBV7-9
d_call: TRBD1
j_call: TRBJ2-2
clone_size: -
cdr3_aa: CASSSDRATGELFF
cdr3_nt: TGTGCCAGCAGTTCTGACAGGGCCACCGGGGAGCTGTTTTTT

v_call: TRBV4-1
d_call: -
j_call: TRBJ2-7
clone_size: -
cdr3_aa: CASSPRTDSSYEQYF
cdr3_nt: TGCGCCAGCAGCCCCAGGACAGATAGCTCCTACGAGCAGTACTTC

v_call: TRBV27
d_call: -
j_call: TRBJ1-6
clone_size: -
cdr3_aa: CASSLSYNSPLHF
cdr3_nt: TGTGCCAGCAGTTTATCCTATAATTCACCCCTCCACTTT

v_call: TRBV4-3
d_call: -
j_call: TRBJ2-5
clone_size: -
cdr3_aa: CASSQEWAPGRGETQYF
cdr3_nt: TGCGCCAGCAGCCAAGAGTGGGCCCCCGGTCGGGGAGAGACCCAGTACTTC

v_call: TRBV7-6
d_call: -
j_call: TRBJ2-7
clone_size: -
cdr3_aa: CASSLRAASGVYEQYF
cdr3_nt: TGTGCCAGCAGCTTAAGGGCGGCGTCTGGGGTTTACGAGCAGTACTTC

v_call: TRBV7-2
d_call: TRBD2
j_call: TRBJ2-7
clone_size: -
cdr3_aa: CASRPSGGAIHEQYF
cdr3_nt: TGTGCCAGCAGGCCTAGCGGGGGGGCCATTCACGAGCAGTACTTC

v_call: TRBV29-1
d_call: -
j_call: TRBJ2-7
clone_size: few
cdr3_aa: CSVRQTSYEQYF
cdr3_nt: TGCAGCGTTAGGCAGACTAGCTACGAGCAGTACTTC

v_call: TRBV4-3
d_call: -
j_call: TRBJ2-7
clone_size: -
cdr3_aa: CASSQERGGRFSHEQYF
cdr3_nt: TGCGCCAGCAGCCAAGAAAGGGGGGGGCGGTTTTCCCACGAGCAGTACTTC

v_call: TRBV21-1
d_call: -
j_call: TRBJ1-2
clone_size: once
cdr3_aa: CALTRVGPAREKMNYGYTF
cdr3_nt: TGTGCCCTCACGAGGGTTGGCCCGGCCAGGGAAAAAATGAACTATGGCTACACCTTC

v_call: TRBV19
d_call: TRBD1
j_call: TRBJ1-5
clone_size: -
cdr3_aa: CASRPTGFDQPQHF
cdr3_nt: TGTGCCTCCCGCCCGACAGGGTTTGATCAGCCCCAGCATTTT

v_call: TRBV30
d_call: -
j_call: TRBJ1-4
clone_size: -
cdr3_aa: CAWSVDQGSEKLFF
cdr3_nt: TGTGCCTGGAGTGTAGACCAGGGGAGTGAAAAACTGTTTTTT

v_call: TRBV9
d_call: TRBD1
j_call: TRBJ2-1
clone_size: -
cdr3_aa: CASSAGQGSGNEQFF
cdr3_nt: TGTGCCAGCAGCGCTGGACAGGGGTCCGGAAATGAGCAGTTCTTC

v_call: TRBV7-9
d_call: -
j_call: TRBJ1-4
clone_size: -
cdr3_aa: CASSLVGPDGEKLFF
cdr3_nt: TGTGCCAGCAGCTTAGTGGGACCGGACGGCGAAAAACTGTTTTTT

v_call: TRBV10-1
d_call: -
j_call: TRBJ1-3
clone_size: once
cdr3_aa: CASSEERHSGNTIYF
cdr3_nt: TGCGCCAGCAGTGAGGAGCGGCACTCTGGAAACACCATATATTTT

v_call: TRBV4-1
d_call: -
j_call: TRBJ1-2
clone_size: -
cdr3_aa: CASSQVALGGWDGYTF
cdr3_nt: TGCGCCAGCAGCCAAGTTGCCCTGGGGGGGTGGGATGGCTACACCTTC

v_call: TRBV15
d_call: -
j_call: TRBJ1-4
clone_size: -
cdr3_aa: CATSRDPPRVEKLFF
cdr3_nt: TGTGCCACCAGCAGAGACCCCCCTAGGGTTGAAAAACTGTTTTTT

v_call: TRBV14
d_call: TRBD2
j_call: TRBJ2-7
clone_size: -
cdr3_aa: CASSQDAWGTSASYEQYF
cdr3_nt: TGTGCCAGCAGCCAAGATGCATGGGGTACTAGCGCCTCCTACGAGCAGTACTTC

v_call: TRBV5-1
d_call: TRBD2
j_call: TRBJ2-1
clone_size: -
cdr3_aa: CASSLAGSFNEQFF
cdr3_nt: TGCGCCAGTTCACTAGCGGGGAGTTTCAATGAGCAGTTCTTC

v_call: TRBV7-2
d_call: -
j_call: TRBJ2-3
clone_size: -
cdr3_aa: CASSPEDFTDTQYF
cdr3_nt: TGTGCCAGCAGCCCGGAGGACTTCACAGATACGCAGTATTTT

v_call: TRBV9
d_call: -
j_call: TRBJ1-2
clone_size: -
cdr3_aa: CASSVRGEEGEGYTF
cdr3_nt: TGTGCCAGCAGCGTCCGGGGAGAAGAGGGTGAAGGCTACACCTTC

v_call: TRBV23-1
d_call: -
j_call: TRBJ2-3
clone_size: -
cdr3_aa: CASSRWAGSDTQYF
cdr3_nt: TGCGCCAGCAGTCGTTGGGCGGGCTCAGATACGCAGTATTTT

v_call: TRBV7-6
d_call: TRBD2
j_call: TRBJ2-7
clone_size: -
cdr3_aa: CASSRRTSGDEQYF
cdr3_nt: TGTGCCAGCAGCCGGAGGACTAGCGGGGACGAGCAGTACTTC

v_call: TRBV27
d_call: -
j_call: TRBJ2-3
clone_size: -
cdr3_aa: CASSLGTAFDTQYF
cdr3_nt: TGTGCCAGCAGTCTCGGGACCGCTTTTGATACGCAGTATTTT

v_call: TRBV28
d_call: -
j_call: TRBJ1-3
clone_size: medium-sized
cdr3_aa: CASSPRLGGNTIYF
cdr3_nt: TGTGCCAGCAGTCCTCGTCTAGGTGGAAACACCATATATTTT

v_call: TRBV5-6
d_call: TRBD1
j_call: TRBJ1-6
clone_size: medium-sized
cdr3_aa: CASSPPDRGYNSPLHF
cdr3_nt: TGTGCCAGCAGCCCCCCGGACAGGGGGTATAATTCACCCCTCCACTTT

v_call: TRBV7-9
d_call: TRBD1
j_call: TRBJ1-5
clone_size: few
cdr3_aa: CASSLEQGGITNQPQHF
cdr3_nt: TGTGCCAGCAGCTTAGAACAGGGGGGGATTACAAATCAGCCCCAGCATTTT

v_call: TRBV18
d_call: TRBD2
j_call: TRBJ2-2
clone_size: -
cdr3_aa: CASSPLMAGENTGELFF
cdr3_nt: TGTGCCAGCTCACCACTAATGGCGGGAGAGAACACCGGGGAGCTGTTTTTT